Following are 22 T cell receptor beta chains from one sample sequenced in a study of siplizumab effects on memory and regulatory T cells. Measured with immunoSEQ multiplex PCR; TCRdb has only the in-frame clones, and not every one. Of under 100,000 clones listed, about 94% were seen once; the top ten hold around 1.5%. Sequencing input: non-Treg CD4+ T cells sorted from blood. All receptors derive from a human donor in good health.

The chain couples TRBV18 to TRBJ2-5; tentatively, D is TRBD1 (5 bases). Germline CDR1 is KGHSH and CDR2 is LQKENI. The germline V and J ends were trimmed by 4 bases and 1 base, with 7 bases remaining between them. The CDR3 has 13 residues. The CDR3 coding sequence is TGTGCCAGCTCACAGGGGTTCCAAGAGACCCAGTACTTC. It translates to CASSQGFQETQYF. Full variable domain (outside the CDR3, taken from reference TRBV18 and TRBJ2-5): NAGVMQNPRHLVRRRGQEARLRCSPMKGHSHVYWYRQLPEEGLKFMVYLQKENIIDESGMPKERFSAEFPKEGPSILRIQQVVRGDSAAYFCASSQGFQETQYFGPGTRLLVL.

The chain couples TRBV28 to TRBJ2-7, with D maybe TRBD1 (6 bases). The CDR3 extends over 12 amino acids. Germline assignment: CDR1 MDHEN and CDR2 SYDVKM. CDR3 sequence: CTTTRGIYEQYF. In DNA form, the CDR3 reads TGTACCACCACCAGGGGCATTTACGAGCAGTACTTC.

This chain links TRBV5-4 with TRBJ2-1; 8 nucleotides agree with TRBD1. CDR1 and CDR2 (germline): SGHNT, YYREEE (reference sequence). Trimming cost V 4 bases and J 7 bases; bases outside gene matches: 19. The CDR3 is 18 amino acids. CDR3 DNA: TGTGCCAGCAGCACTTCTGAATCGGACAGGGCATACGGGAATGAGCAGTTCTTC. Amino acids: CASSTSESDRAYGNEQFF.

V usage is TRBV2 and J usage is TRBJ2-1; D unresolved. The CDR3 extends over 15 amino acids. Trimming pared 5 bases from V and 0 bases from J, leaving 11 bases between. In germline, CDR1 is SNHLY, CDR2 FYNNEI. CDR3 region: CASSLSISSYNEQFF. CDR3 coding DNA: TGTGCCAGCAGTCTTAGTATCAGCTCCTACAATGAGCAGTTCTTC.

In DNA, the CDR3 is TGTGCCAGCAGCCCAGGGACCAATCAGCCCCAGCATTTT. Translating gives CASSPGTNQPQHF. The V and J genes are TRBV7-3 and TRBJ1-5; tentatively, D is TRBD1 (5 bases). The germline V gene encodes CDR1 SGHTA and CDR2 FQGTGA. The V and J ends lost 5 bases and 3 bases respectively, with 8 bases between them. CDR3 size: 13 residues. The whole variable domain, filled in from reference TRBV7-3 and TRBJ1-5, reads GAGVSQTPSNKVTEKGKYVELRCDPISGHTALYWYRQSLGQGPEFLIYFQGTGAADDSGLPNDRFFAVRPEGSVSTLKIQRTERGDSAVYLCASSPGTNQPQHFGDGTRLSIL.

The rearrangement links TRBV30 to TRBJ1-2; TRBD1 agrees at 10 bases. Germline V gives CDR1 GTSNPN, CDR2 SVGIG (reference sequence). The CDR3 runs 16 residues. J was trimmed by 6 bases and V by 1 base; bases with no gene match: 11. The CDR3 bases are TGTGCCTGGAGTGCGGAATTGACCGGGACAGGGGATGGCTACACCTTC. Translated, it gives CAWSAELTGTGDGYTF.

A single count supports this clone. The chain joins TRBV13 to TRBJ1-3, with D perhaps matching TRBD1 (5 bases). The germline V and J ends were trimmed by 8 bases and 3 bases, with 17 bases remaining between them. The CDR3 is 15 residues long. CDR1 PRHDT and CDR2 FYEKMQ come from the germline V gene (reference sequence). CDR3 region: CASRRGELVGNTIYF. The DNA for the CDR3 is TGTGCCAGCCGAAGAGGGGAGCTGGTTGGAAACACCATATATTTT.

The sample holds one count of this clone. J is TRBJ2-5 and V is TRBV5-4; TRBD2 matches 13 bases. There are 14 residues in the CDR3. V lost 9 bases, J lost 4 bases, and 6 bases stayed unmatched. Germline V gene lookup returns CDR1 SGHNT and CDR2 YYREEE (reference sequence). CDR3 in DNA: TGTGCCACCCGGACTAGCGGGAGCTCAGAGACCCAGTACTTC. Protein product: CATRTSGSSETQYF.

This clone was observed a single time. The chain links TRBV28 to TRBJ1-3; TRBD1 matches at 9 bases. Germline CDR1 and CDR2: MDHEN and SYDVKM. The V segment lost 4 bases and the J segment 4 bases; nucleotides outside the gene matches: 5. CDR3 length: 15 amino acids. CDR3 coding DNA: TGTGCCAGCAGTTCTTCCGGGACAGGGGGAAACACCATATATTTT. It translates to CASSSSGTGGNTIYF.

This chain connects TRBV6-5 to TRBJ1-5; possibly TRBD1 for D (6 bases). The germline V and J ends were trimmed by 6 bases and 1 base, with 10 bases remaining between them. This CDR3 is built from 14 residues. The germline CDR1 and CDR2 sequences are MNHEY and SVGAGI. The CDR3 DNA sequence: TGTGCCAGCAGCCGACAGGTCAGCAATCAGCCCCAGCATTTT. It encodes CASSRQVSNQPQHF.

The J gene is TRBJ2-7, the V gene TRBV7-2; the D gene is possibly TRBD2 (6 bases). V lost 1 base to trimming and J lost 3 bases, with 16 bases between them. This CDR3 is built from 16 residues. The germline CDR1 and CDR2 sequences are SGHTA and FQGNSA. CDR3 coding DNA: TGTGCCAGCAGCTTAGTCATGGACTACCTACTCTACGAGCAGTACTTC. Its translation is CASSLVMDYLLYEQYF.

The J gene is TRBJ1-4, the V gene TRBV14; TRBD1 agrees at 8 bases. Unmatched junction bases numbered 10, after V lost 3 bases and J lost 7 bases. There are 16 residues in the CDR3. Germline V gene lookup returns CDR1 SGHDN and CDR2 FVKESK. CDR3 in amino acids: CASSHSIHRGIEKLFF. For the CDR3, the DNA is TGTGCCAGCAGCCATTCCATCCACAGGGGGATTGAAAAACTGTTTTTT.

V gene TRBV10-2 combines with J gene TRBJ1-1, with D possibly being TRBD1 (6 bases). Germline V CDR1 and CDR2: WSHSY, SAAADI. Trimming stripped 6 bases from V and 6 bases from J, with 14 bases between. The length of the CDR3 is 13 residues. The CDR3 spells CASSATGYPEAFF. The CDR3 DNA reads as TGCGCCAGCAGCGCTACAGGGTACCCTGAAGCTTTCTTT.

The chain employs TRBV5-1 and TRBJ1-3, with a possible D match to TRBD1 (6 bases). V was shortened by 6 bases and J by 4 bases, with 14 bases between the two germline ends. Germline V gene lookup returns CDR1 SGHRS and CDR2 YFSETQ. The CDR3 extends over 14 amino acids. The CDR3 region has the DNA TGCGCCAGCACAACTACAGGGCTCGGAAACACCATATATTTT. It is translated as CASTTTGLGNTIYF.

The table lists this clone with a count of one. This chain links TRBV18 with TRBJ1-2; unclear D gene. The CDR3 spans 13 residues. CDR1 KGHSH and CDR2 LQKENI come from the germline V gene. With 3 bases removed from V and 4 bases from J, the gap between germline ends came to 9 bases. As DNA, the CDR3 is TGTGCCAGCTCACCTCCCGCTATCTATGGCTACACCTTC. Translated, it gives CASSPPAIYGYTF.

This chain links TRBV10-1 with TRBJ2-1, with a possible D match to TRBD1 (5 bases). CDR3 length equals 16 residues. V lost 5 bases, J lost 3 bases, and 17 bases lay in between. Germline V gene data show CDR1 as WNHNN and CDR2 as SYGVQD (reference sequence). CDR3 nucleotides: TGCGCCAGCAGTACCGCAGGTAGGGGCAACTACAATGAGCAGTTCTTC. Encoded protein: CASSTAGRGNYNEQFF.

V usage is TRBV6-6 and J usage is TRBJ1-1, with unresolved D. Trimming left V 7 bases short and J 4 bases short, with 13 bases between. CDR1 is MNHNY, CDR2 SVGAGI, per germline (reference sequence). The CDR3 covers 13 residues. The CDR3 bases are TGTGCCAGCAATTCCGGTCGCGGCACTGAAGCTTTCTTT. As protein: CASNSGRGTEAFF.

The J gene is TRBJ2-5, the V gene TRBV14; D not resolved. In germline, CDR1 is SGHDN, CDR2 FVKESK. V dropped 0 bases and J dropped 5 bases, with 19 bases sitting between them. The CDR3 consists of 17 residues. CDR3 in amino acids: CASSQEEPLVGTETQYF. The DNA for the CDR3 is TGTGCCAGCAGCCAAGAGGAACCCCTCGTCGGTACGGAGACCCAGTACTTC.

The chain is built from TRBV5-5 and TRBJ1-2, with D maybe TRBD1 (5 bases). V shed 0 bases and J shed 4 bases, with 22 bases lying between them. CDR1 is SGHKS and CDR2 is YYEKEE in the germline V gene (reference sequence). The CDR3 contains 18 residues. The CDR3 loop reads CASSLVQGDYRLGYGYTF. Here the CDR3 DNA reads TGTGCCAGCAGCTTGGTCCAGGGAGATTATCGGCTAGGCTATGGCTACACCTTC.

This clone was seen a single time. The rearrangement uses TRBV5-1 and TRBJ2-2, with TRBD2 as a possible D gene (6 bases). Germline V gene data show CDR1 as SGHRS and CDR2 as YFSETQ. The V end lost 1 base, the J end lost 4 bases, and 11 bases lay between the germline ends. This CDR3 contains 15 residues. This CDR3 is CASSLTSGVTGELFF. CDR3 DNA sequence: TGCGCCAGCAGCTTGACGTCGGGAGTCACCGGGGAGCTGTTTTTT.

V usage is TRBV19 and J usage is TRBJ2-1, with 10 bases matching TRBD1. The trim removed 6 bases at V and 4 bases at J, leaving 15 bases unmatched. CDR1 LNHDA and CDR2 SQIVND come from the germline V gene (reference sequence). The CDR3 sequence is 18 residues long. CDR3 protein: CASRKTGGDLRIYNEQFF. CDR3 in DNA: TGTGCCAGTAGAAAGACAGGGGGCGATTTACGGATTTACAATGAGCAGTTCTTC.

V is TRBV6-1 and J is TRBJ1-5; possible D gene TRBD1, 6 bases. Trimming removed 8 bases from V and 2 bases from J, with 16 bases in between. This CDR3 is 15 amino acids long. Germline V lookup: CDR1 MNHNS, CDR2 SASEGT. CDR3: CASVEGGAGNQPQHF. The CDR3 coding sequence is TGTGCCAGCGTGGAAGGGGGTGCGGGCAATCAGCCCCAGCATTTT.